This entry describes one T cell receptor (beta chain). Its antigen is not known. The CDR3 sequence is 15 residues long. J was trimmed by 4 bases and V by 7 bases; bases with no gene match: 10. Germline CDR1 is LNHDA and CDR2 is SQIVND (reference sequence). Treatment defined: roughly 10-day PBMC culture with coronavirus spike peptide pools or control peptides (ViraFEST assay). Medium was half-exchanged with fresh IL-2 medium on days 3 and 7. This sample was included in a study of vaccination and CD4 T cells after COVID-19. Study as a whole: Timing of post-vaccine sample collection was a median approximately 70 days after dose two, with a range of 14 to 241. Study-wide results and limits: Among reactive clones from convalescent patients, a median roughly 85% appeared only post-vaccination.

Sequencing of the DNA from cultured CD4+ T cells was carried out with the Oncomine TCR Beta short-read assay. Using the QIAamp micro DNA kit, genomic DNA was extracted from the CD4+ T cells that had been cultured. TCRdb independently ran MiXCR on the PCR reads; one entry per CDR3 protein. The sample includes 16,000 or so distinct CDR3 sequences, roughly half of them seen just once. This specimen consisted of CD4+ T cells from blood, cultured in vitro, obtained before SARS-CoV-2 vaccination. This clonotype was obtained from a human donor who had recovered from COVID-19. V usage is TRBV19 and J usage is TRBJ2-1; TRBD2 matches 7 bases. CDR3 protein: CASTSIGGEYNEQFF. The DNA of the CDR3 is TGTGCCAGTACCAGTATTGGGGGGGAATACAATGAGCAGTTCTTC.